The 11 T cell receptor beta chains given below trace back to one sample, sequenced in a study of blood T cell repertoires in COVID-19. The method was immunoSEQ multiplex PCR; TCRdb's version includes in-frame clones alone and lacks a portion of them. The table shows roughly 150,000 clones, with roughly 80% occurring only once. Sequencing was carried out using peripheral blood. The receptor set was obtained from a man in his sixties with acute or convalescent COVID-19.

J is TRBJ1-1 and V is TRBV6-5; D remains ambiguous. This CDR3 is 14 amino acids long. V was pared by 0 bases and J by 8 bases, with 13 bases between. The germline V gene encodes CDR1 MNHEY and CDR2 SVGAGI. CDR3 DNA sequence: TGTGCCAGCAGTTACTCGACCCAGGCGATCGAAGCTTTCTTT. This encodes CASSYSTQAIEAFF.

The rearrangement links TRBV21-1 to TRBJ2-7; the table's D call, TRBD1, was not checked against the DNA. TRBV21-1 constitutes a pseudogene. There are 13 residues in the CDR3. CDR3 loop: CAWQRTAAYEQYF. CDR3 sequence (DNA): TGTGCCTGGCAGAGGACAGCAGCCTACGAGCAGTACTTC.

The chain has TRBV6-2 or TRBV6-3 and TRBJ2-2; TRBD1 aligns across 8 bases. In germline, CDR1 is MNHEY, CDR2 SVGEGT. With 5 bases clipped from V and 6 bases from J, the junction kept 11 bases outside the gene matches. The CDR3 runs to 16 residues. The CDR3 loop is CASSAWTGYLAGELFF. CDR3 sequence (DNA): TGTGCCAGCAGTGCATGGACAGGGTATTTAGCCGGGGAGCTGTTTTTT.

This chain joins TRBV6-5 and TRBJ1-5; tentatively, D is TRBD1 (6 bases). The CDR3 totals 15 residues. Germline values: CDR1 MNHEY, CDR2 SVGAGI. The germline V and J ends were trimmed by 6 bases and 4 bases, with 16 bases remaining between them. CDR3 coding DNA: TGTGCCAGCAGACTACAGGGTATTGGGAATCAGCCCCAGCATTTT. Translation gives CASRLQGIGNQPQHF.

The chain uses TRBV6-6 and TRBJ1-2; possibly TRBD1 for D (5 bases). Deletions cut 6 bases from V and 2 bases from J, with 10 bases between. The CDR3 is 13 residues long. Germline values: CDR1 MNHNY, CDR2 SVGAGI (reference sequence). This CDR3 reads CASRIQANYGYTF. The DNA for the CDR3 is TGTGCCAGCAGAATACAGGCCAACTATGGCTACACCTTC.

This clone has more than one count but fewer than ten. The chain links TRBV4-2 to TRBJ2-2; D is uncertain. The length of the CDR3 is 15 residues. Germline CDR1 reads LGHNA; CDR2 reads YNFKEQ. V was cut by 4 bases and J by 0 bases, with 9 bases left in between. The chain's CDR3 is CASSRTDANTGELFF. The CDR3 DNA reads as TGTGCCAGCAGCCGTACAGACGCGAACACCGGGGAGCTGTTTTTT.

The CDR3 DNA is TGTGCCAGCAGCCCGTCGGGGGGACCTAATGAAAAACTGTTTTTT. It yields the protein CASSPSGGPNEKLFF. The chain recombines TRBV3-1 (or the pseudogene TRBV3-2) with TRBJ1-4; tentative D call: TRBD1 (5 bases). The V end lost 4 bases, the J end lost 3 bases, and 12 bases lay between the germline ends. The CDR3 has 15 residues. CDR1 and CDR2 (germline): LGHDT, YNNKEL (reference sequence).

The V call is TRBV19, the J call TRBJ1-5; D is perhaps TRBD1 (6 bases). V lost 7 bases and J 4 bases, leaving 17 bases between the germline ends. The length of the CDR3 is 15 residues. Germline V gives CDR1 LNHDA, CDR2 SQIVND (reference sequence). The CDR3 coding sequence is TGTGCCAGTATTTTCGCAGGGGCCAAGAATCAGCCCCAGCATTTT. Protein sequence: CASIFAGAKNQPQHF.

The V and J genes are TRBV5-5 and TRBJ1-1, with a weak D call TRBD1 (5 bases). The CDR3 loop spans 13 amino acids. V lost 4 bases and J 3 bases, leaving 10 bases between the germline ends. Germline values: CDR1 SGHKS, CDR2 YYEKEE (reference sequence). CDR3 loop: CASSPLRDTEAFF. The DNA for the CDR3 is TGTGCCAGCAGCCCCCTCAGGGACACTGAAGCTTTCTTT.

Points on this clone: The sample holds other DNA sequences that translate to the same CDR3. This chain links TRBV6-5 with TRBJ2-5; 7 bases agree with TRBD1. CDR3 length equals 15 residues. Germline assignment: CDR1 MNHEY and CDR2 SVGAGI. Trimming cost V 2 bases and J 2 bases; bases outside gene matches: 5. In DNA form, the CDR3 reads TGTGCCAGCAGTTACGGACCGGGACAGCAAGAGACCCAGTACTTC. The encoded protein is CASSYGPGQQETQYF.

The genes are TRBV28 and TRBJ2-7, with a possible D match to TRBD2 (6 bases). V was cut by 10 bases and J by 6 bases, with 13 bases left in between. There are 11 residues in the CDR3. CDR1 is MDHEN and CDR2 is SYDVKM in the germline V gene. CDR3 DNA sequence: TGTGCCATTACGCGGGGCTTCGAGCAGTACTTC. This translates into CAITRGFEQYF.